Listed below are T cell receptor beta chains from one sample, sequenced in a study of blood T cell repertoires in COVID-19. Sequenced by immunoSEQ multiplex PCR; TCRdb stores in-frame clones only, minus some. The sample lists more than 85,000 clones, 82% occurring once. What was sequenced was peripheral blood. These receptors originate from a man older than 75 with acute or convalescent COVID-19. The CDR3 runs from the conserved cysteine through the conserved F or W.

V gene,J gene,CDR3 protein
TRBV10-2,TRBJ2-7,CASRRGPGGYEQYF
TRBV4-1,TRBJ1-1,CASSPPRGGGTEAFF
TRBV19,TRBJ1-5,CASSPRGQLSNQPQHF
TRBV18,TRBJ2-2,CASSPLPGGFSGELFF
TRBV19,TRBJ1-1,CASSPYRPANTEAFF
TRBV28,TRBJ2-1,CASSRLAGGLYNEQFF
TRBV5-6,TRBJ2-2,CASLEGGRSTGELFF
TRBV5-5,TRBJ2-5,CASRPGTSGRGEKETQYF
TRBV27,TRBJ2-6,CASSSLGAGANVLTF
TRBV6-5,TRBJ1-5,CASSSRTGLENQPQHF
TRBV19,TRBJ1-5,CASRGPQSNQPQHF
TRBV19,TRBJ2-3,CASSIQGARGTDTQYF
TRBV19,TRBJ2-5,CASRGLAGTYQETQYF
TRBV28,TRBJ2-1,CASSLTGTGINEQFF
TRBV9,TRBJ1-2,CASSVGRGDYGYTF
TRBV5-6,TRBJ2-7,CASSISTATEQYF
TRBV9,TRBJ1-5,CASSGPGDNQPQHF
TRBV7-8,TRBJ2-7,CASSLVGSTGSYEQYF
TRBV9,TRBJ1-1,CASSPRQGLNTEAFF
TRBV6-6,TRBJ1-2,CASTNLGSGRRYTF
TRBV19,TRBJ2-5,CASKGLGGETQYF
TRBV7-8,TRBJ2-5,CASSLVLVRGETQYF
TRBV12-3/TRBV12-4,TRBJ1-6,CASNQGANSPLHF
TRBV5-6,TRBJ2-2,CASSQTGRSTGELFF
TRBV15,TRBJ1-2,CATSPHRGENYGYTF
TRBV19,TRBJ1-6,CASSILGANGLHF
TRBV28,TRBJ2-7,CASTRTGVHEQYF
TRBV19,TRBJ2-1,CASSTRGRSSYNEQFF
TRBV7-9,TRBJ1-1,CASSSTHRGALNTEAFF
TRBV3-1/TRBV3-2,TRBJ1-1,CASSQDLAGGSTEAFF
TRBV13,TRBJ2-2,CASSSHGLAGNTGELFF
TRBV13,TRBJ2-5,CASSLVSRLAGGETQYF
TRBV5-8,TRBJ1-4,CASRLSPYNEKLFF
TRBV18,TRBJ2-1,CASSFGLADYNEQFF
TRBV5-6,TRBJ1-2,CASSPTDTRNYGYTF
TRBV2,TRBJ2-7,CASSGGTSGSYEQYF
TRBV15,TRBJ1-1,CATSRQGYTEAFF